The following is a TCR beta chain sequence with its context. For repertoire sequencing, the TCR beta CDR3 regions were amplified from RNA transcripts. HTBI-primed first-round RT-PCR preceded second-round multiplex PCR. MiXCR, applied by TCRdb to the multiplex PCR reads, yields one record per CDR3 protein. This sample has around 1,000,000 distinct CDR3 sequences, with about two fifths found just once. This entry is derived from a study of Graves' ophthalmopathy and Graves' hyperthyroidism. Orbital computed tomography, together with clinical symptoms, serum thyroxine, TRAb and thyroid ultrasound, was used for diagnosis. This CDR3 region has 17 residues. Germline V gene sequence: CDR1 SEHNR, CDR2 FQNEAQ (reference sequence). Trimming cost V 5 bases and J 0 bases, with 18 bases left between them.

This TCR came from an adult man with Graves' hyperthyroidism. The sample consisted of peripheral blood or thyroid tissue (not recorded which). The rearrangement links TRBV7-9 to TRBJ2-3; possibly TRBD1 or TRBD2 for D (6 bases each). The DNA of the CDR3 is TGTGCCAGCAGCAACGCCATGGGGGGCCCTAGCACAGATACGCAGTATTTT. Amino acid sequence: CASSNAMGGPSTDTQYF.